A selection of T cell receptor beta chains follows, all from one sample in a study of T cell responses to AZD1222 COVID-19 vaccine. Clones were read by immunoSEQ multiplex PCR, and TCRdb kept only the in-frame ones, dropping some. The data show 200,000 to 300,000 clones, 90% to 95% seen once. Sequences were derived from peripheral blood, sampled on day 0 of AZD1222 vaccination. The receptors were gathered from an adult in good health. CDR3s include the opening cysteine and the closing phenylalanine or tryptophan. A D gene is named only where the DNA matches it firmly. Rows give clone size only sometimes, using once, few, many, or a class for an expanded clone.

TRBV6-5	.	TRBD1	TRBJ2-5	CASSYWDRGMETQYF	TGTGCCAGCAGTTACTGGGACAGGGGGATGGAGACCCAGTACTTC
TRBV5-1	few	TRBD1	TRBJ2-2	CASSDRDRNTGELFF	TGCGCCAGCAGCGACCGGGACAGAAACACCGGGGAGCTGTTTTTT
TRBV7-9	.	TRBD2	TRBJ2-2	CASSPTSGSFTGELFF	TGTGCCAGCAGCCCCACTAGCGGGAGCTTCACCGGGGAGCTGTTTTTT
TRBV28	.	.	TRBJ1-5	CASRVASGRTNQPQHF	TGTGCCAGCAGGGTGGCTTCAGGGAGGACCAATCAGCCCCAGCATTTT
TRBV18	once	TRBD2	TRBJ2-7	CASSPSYGALAGGSSYEQYF	TGTGCCAGCTCACCAAGCTACGGAGCACTAGCGGGAGGGAGTTCCTACGAGCAGTACTTC
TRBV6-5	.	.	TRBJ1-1	CASSYTANTEAFF	TGTGCCAGCAGTTACACGGCGAACACTGAAGCTTTCTTT
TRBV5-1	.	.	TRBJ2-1	CASSLVTGSYNEQFF	TGCGCCAGCAGCTTGGTAACAGGCTCCTACAATGAGCAGTTCTTC
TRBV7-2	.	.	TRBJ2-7	CASSPPGYEQYF	TGTGCCAGCAGCCCCCCCGGCTACGAGCAGTACTTC
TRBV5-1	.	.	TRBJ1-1	CASSSILGTEAFF	TGCGCCAGCAGCAGCATCCTGGGGACTGAAGCTTTCTTT
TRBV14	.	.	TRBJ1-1	CASSLGLPNTEAFF	TGTGCCAGCAGCCTGGGACTACCGAACACTGAAGCTTTCTTT
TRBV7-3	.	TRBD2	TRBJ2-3	CASSLKGRASGRVGDTQYF	TGTGCCAGCAGCTTAAAAGGGAGGGCTAGCGGGAGGGTTGGAGATACGCAGTATTTT
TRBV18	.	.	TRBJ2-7	CASSPSLGENYEQYF	TGTGCCAGCTCACCAAGTTTAGGGGAGAACTACGAGCAGTACTTC
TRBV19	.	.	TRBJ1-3	CASSDGGFGNTIYF	TGTGCCAGTAGTGACGGGGGCTTTGGAAACACCATATATTTT
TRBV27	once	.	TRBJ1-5	CASSLSPYSNQPQHF	TGTGCCAGCAGTTTATCCCCTTATAGCAATCAGCCCCAGCATTTT
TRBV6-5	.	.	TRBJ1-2	CASSYSPGRTNYGYTF	TGTGCCAGCAGTTACTCTCCAGGGCGAACTAACTATGGCTACACCTTC
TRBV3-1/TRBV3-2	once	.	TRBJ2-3	CASNHDGLDRSVFTDTQYF	TGTGCCAGCAACCATGACGGCCTCGACAGGTCTGTTTTCACAGATACGCAGTATTTT
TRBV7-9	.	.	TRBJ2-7	CASSSPLRVEQYF	TGTGCCAGCAGCTCCCCCCTACGTGTTGAGCAGTACTTC
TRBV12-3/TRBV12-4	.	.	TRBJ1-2	CASSRVNYGYTF	TGTGCCAGCAGCCGAGTTAACTATGGCTACACCTTC